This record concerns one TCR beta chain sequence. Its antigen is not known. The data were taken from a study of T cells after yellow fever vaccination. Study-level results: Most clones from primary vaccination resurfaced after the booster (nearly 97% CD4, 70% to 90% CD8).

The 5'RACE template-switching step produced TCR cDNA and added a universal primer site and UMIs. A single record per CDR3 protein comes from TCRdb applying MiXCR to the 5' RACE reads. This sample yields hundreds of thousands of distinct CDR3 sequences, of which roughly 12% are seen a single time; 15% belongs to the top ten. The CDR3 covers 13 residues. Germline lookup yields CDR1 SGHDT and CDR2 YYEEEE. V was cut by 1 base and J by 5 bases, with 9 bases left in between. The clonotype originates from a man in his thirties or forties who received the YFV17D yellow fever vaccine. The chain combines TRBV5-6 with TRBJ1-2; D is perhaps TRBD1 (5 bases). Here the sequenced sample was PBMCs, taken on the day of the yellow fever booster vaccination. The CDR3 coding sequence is TGTGCCAGCAGCTTGAACCAGGGATATGGCTACACCTTC. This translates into CASSLNQGYGYTF.